This T cell receptor (beta chain) was observed in a study of T cell changes during pregnancy in multiple sclerosis. The CDR3 covers 16 residues. The V gene's germline CDR1 is SEHNR and CDR2 FQNEAQ (reference sequence). With 1 base clipped from V and 4 bases from J, the junction kept 4 bases outside the gene matches. Produced via immunoSEQ multiplex PCR; TCRdb's table is partial and in-frame only. This table holds tens of thousands of clones, 80% to 95% found once. The chain combines TRBV7-9 with TRBJ2-2; 9 bases match TRBD1. The receptor comes from a female donor in good health, enrolled as a control in a pregnancy study. The material was peripheral blood, obtained in the second trimester of pregnancy. The CDR3 DNA reads TGTGCCAGCAGCTTAGTGTGGGACAGGGTCACCGGGGAGCTGTTTTTT. Its protein is CASSLVWDRVTGELFF.